The 14 T cell receptor beta chains in this list originate from one sample, sequenced in a study of response to subunit inactivated influenza vaccine. Via MiXCR, TCRdb re-called the RT-PCR reads, giving one row per CDR3 protein. The sample shows 160,000 or so distinct CDR3 sequences, 9.5% to 13% of them seen only once. The sequenced sample was non-naive T cells sorted from PBMCs, obtained 45 days after vaccination. These TCRs come from a man between 45 and 60 years old who received an inactivated influenza vaccine.

This clonotype was observed at least ten times. The J gene is TRBJ2-7, the V gene TRBV20-1; perhaps D is TRBD1 or TRBD2 (5 bases each). The CDR3 loop spans 14 amino acids. CDR1 DFQATT and CDR2 SNEGSKA come from the germline V gene (reference sequence). Trimming took off 5 bases at V and 6 bases at J, with 20 bases between the two ends. CDR3 amino acids: CSAPRGTQLTEQYF. As DNA, the CDR3 is TGCAGTGCTCCCCGTGGGACCCAACTTACCGAGCAGTACTTC.

The chain carries TRBV12-3 or TRBV12-4 and TRBJ2-2; no reliable D call. The CDR3 length is 13 residues. The ends were cut back, 9 bases at V and 2 bases at J, with 10 bases in the middle. DNA of the CDR3: TGTGCCAGTCCAGCGAGAAACACCGGGGAGCTGTTTTTT. This gives the protein CASPARNTGELFF.

CDR3 DNA sequence: TGTGCCAGCAGTTTTGGGACAGCTCAGCCCCAGCATTTT. Its translation: CASSFGTAQPQHF. This rearrangement joins TRBV6-2 or TRBV6-3 to TRBJ1-5; 7 positions agree with TRBD1. J was trimmed by 6 bases and V by 4 bases; bases with no gene match: 3. CDR3 length: 13 amino acids. Germline V gives CDR1 MNHEY, CDR2 SVGEGT.

This clonotype showed up many times. J is TRBJ2-7 and V is TRBV7-8; possible D gene TRBD1, 6 bases. Germline assignment: CDR1 SGHVS and CDR2 FQNEAQ. Trimming took off 5 bases at V and 1 base at J, with 9 bases between the two ends. The CDR3 is 13 residues long. As DNA, the CDR3 is TGTGCCAGCAGCCCCAGGGGATCCTACGAGCAGTACTTC. This gives the protein CASSPRGSYEQYF. Full variable domain (outside the CDR3, taken from reference TRBV7-8 and TRBJ2-7): GAGVSQSPRYKVAKRGQDVALRCDPISGHVSLFWYQQALGQGPEFLTYFQNEAQLDKSGLPSDRFFAERPEGSVSTLKIQRTQQEDSAVYLCASSPRGSYEQYFGPGTRLTVT.

This clonotype was observed many times. The chain combines TRBV12-3 or TRBV12-4 with TRBJ1-1; 8 bases map to TRBD1. V lost 5 bases to trimming and J lost 4 bases; unmatched junction nucleotides: 3. The CDR3 is 13 amino acids. In DNA form, the CDR3 reads TGTGCCAGCAGTCGTACAGGGGGCACTGAAGCTTTCTTT. It yields the protein CASSRTGGTEAFF.

At least ten counts were recorded for this clonotype. V is TRBV6-4 and J is TRBJ2-4, with TRBD1 matching 8 bases. The CDR3 spans 20 residues. Germline loops: CDR1 MRHNA, CDR2 SNTAGT. Trimming took 10 bases from V and 2 from J; bases not matched to a gene: 25. The CDR3 DNA sequence: TGTGCCAACCCACCCTCGAGTTCGACAGGGGAGAAATGTCCCAAAAACATTCAGTACTTC. It specifies CANPPSSSTGEKCPKNIQYF.

The chain uses TRBV6-1 and TRBJ1-5; 8 bases fit TRBD1. This CDR3 comprises 16 residues. V lost 6 bases to trimming and J lost 3 bases; unmatched junction nucleotides: 10. Germline CDR1 and CDR2: MNHNS and SASEGT. The CDR3 coding sequence is TGTGCCAGCAGAGCAGGACAGGGTGTATACAATCAGCCCCAGCATTTT. Residues: CASRAGQGVYNQPQHF.

In its sample, this clonotype was seen many times. V usage is TRBV5-6 and J usage is TRBJ2-7; D may be TRBD1 (6 bases). CDR1 SGHDT and CDR2 YYEEEE come from the germline V gene. The CDR3 runs 12 residues. Trimming left V 3 bases short and J 6 bases short, with 10 bases between. The CDR3: CASSWTQGEQYF. CDR3 DNA sequence: TGTGCCAGCAGCTGGACACAGGGCGAGCAGTACTTC.

This clonotype showed up many times. The rearrangement joins TRBV11-2 to TRBJ2-5; 13 bases match TRBD2. The length of the CDR3 is 17 residues. Germline V gene sequence: CDR1 SGHAT, CDR2 FQNNGV. With 3 bases clipped from V and 5 bases from J, the junction kept 9 bases outside the gene matches. The CDR3 sequence is CASSLGLAGHSGETQYF. CDR3 sequence (DNA): TGTGCCAGCAGCTTGGGACTAGCGGGACATAGCGGGGAGACCCAGTACTTC. The full variable domain, rest sourced from reference TRBV11-2 and TRBJ2-5, is EAGVAQSPRYKIIEKRQSVAFWCNPISGHATLYWYQQILGQGPKLLIQFQNNGVVDDSQLPKDRFSAERLKGVDSTLKIQPAKLEDSAVYLCASSLGLAGHSGETQYFGPGTRLLVL.

This clonotype appeared a few times. The genes are TRBV5-6 and TRBJ2-1; 11 nucleotides agree with TRBD2. This CDR3 spans 17 amino acids. V trimming: 0 bases; J trimming: 6 bases; junction bases outside the gene matches: 8. Germline CDR1 is SGHDT and CDR2 is YYEEEE. The DNA of the CDR3 is TGTGCCAGCAGCTTGGCCCGGGCTAGCGGGAGGACCAATGAGCAGTTCTTC. It is translated as CASSLARASGRTNEQFF.

This clonotype was observed a few times. The CDR3 DNA reads as TGTGCCAGCAGTGAAGCGGGACAGATAGTAATCTCTGGGGCCAACGTCCTGACTTTC. Protein sequence: CASSEAGQIVISGANVLTF. The rearrangement joins TRBV6-1 to TRBJ2-6, with 7 bases aligning to TRBD1. The CDR3 spans 19 residues. Germline V CDR1 and CDR2: MNHNS, SASEGT. Trimming at V came to 0 bases and at J to 0 bases, leaving 8 bases not matched to a gene.

The rearrangement links TRBV4-3 to TRBJ2-3; D is unclear. V lost 0 bases and J lost 0, with 16 bases in between. The germline gives CDR1 LGHNA, CDR2 YSLEER. The CDR3 is 18 amino acids. CDR3 nucleotide sequence: TGCGCCAGCAGCCAAGAAGGGTATGGGCGGACCAGCACAGATACGCAGTATTTT. Its protein is CASSQEGYGRTSTDTQYF.

This clonotype came up many times. This chain uses TRBV12-3 or TRBV12-4 with TRBJ1-4, with D perhaps TRBD1 (5 bases). The CDR3 contains 14 residues. Trimming left V 6 bases short and J 8 bases short, with 16 bases between. Here the CDR3 DNA reads TGTGCCAGCAGGGGGGACCTAACGGAGGAAAAACTGTTTTTT. Its translation is CASRGDLTEEKLFF.

This clonotype was observed at least ten times. The chain carries TRBV18 and TRBJ2-7; maybe TRBD1 (6 bases). The CDR3 contains 15 residues. In germline, CDR1 is KGHSH, CDR2 LQKENI. V lost 6 bases and J 7 bases, leaving 22 bases between the germline ends. For the CDR3, the DNA is TGTGCCAGCTCCTTCTCGAAGGAAGGGGGAAGTGAGCAGTACTTC. It codes for CASSFSKEGGSEQYF. The full variable domain, in which reference TRBV18 and TRBJ2-7 provide the parts outside the CDR3, is NAGVMQNPRHLVRRRGQEARLRCSPMKGHSHVYWYRQLPEEGLKFMVYLQKENIIDESGMPKERFSAEFPKEGPSILRIQQVVRGDSAAYFCASSFSKEGGSEQYFGPGTRLTVT.